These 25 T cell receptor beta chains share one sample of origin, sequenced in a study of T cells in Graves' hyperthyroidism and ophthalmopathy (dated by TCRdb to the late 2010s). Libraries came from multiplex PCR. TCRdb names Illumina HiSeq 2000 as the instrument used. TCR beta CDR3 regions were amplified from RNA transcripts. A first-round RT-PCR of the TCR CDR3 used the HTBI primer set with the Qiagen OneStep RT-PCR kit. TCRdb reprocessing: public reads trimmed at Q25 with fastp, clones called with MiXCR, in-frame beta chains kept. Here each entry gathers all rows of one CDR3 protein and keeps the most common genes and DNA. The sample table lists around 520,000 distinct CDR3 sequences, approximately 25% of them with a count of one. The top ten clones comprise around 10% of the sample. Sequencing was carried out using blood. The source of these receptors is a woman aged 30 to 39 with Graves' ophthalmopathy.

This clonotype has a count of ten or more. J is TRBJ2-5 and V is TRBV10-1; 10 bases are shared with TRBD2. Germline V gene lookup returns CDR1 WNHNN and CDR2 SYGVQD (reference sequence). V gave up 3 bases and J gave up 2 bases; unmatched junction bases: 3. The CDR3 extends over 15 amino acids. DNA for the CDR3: TGCGCCAGCAGTGACGATAGCGGGGGGCAAGAGACCCAGTACTTC. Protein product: CASSDDSGGQETQYF.

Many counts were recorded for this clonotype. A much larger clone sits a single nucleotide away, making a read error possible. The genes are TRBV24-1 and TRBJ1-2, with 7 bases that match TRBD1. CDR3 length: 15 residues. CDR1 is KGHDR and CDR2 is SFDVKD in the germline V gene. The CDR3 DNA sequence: TGTGCCACCAGTGACACCGGGACAGAGGACTATGGCCACACCTTC. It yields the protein CATSDTGTEDYGHTF.

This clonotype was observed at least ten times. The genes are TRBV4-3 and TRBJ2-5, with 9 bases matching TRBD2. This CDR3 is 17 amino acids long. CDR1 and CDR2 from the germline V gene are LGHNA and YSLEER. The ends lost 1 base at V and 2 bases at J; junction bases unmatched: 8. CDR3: CASSQGLASGEQETQYF. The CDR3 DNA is TGCGCCAGCAGCCAAGGGTTGGCTAGCGGGGAACAAGAGACCCAGTACTTC.

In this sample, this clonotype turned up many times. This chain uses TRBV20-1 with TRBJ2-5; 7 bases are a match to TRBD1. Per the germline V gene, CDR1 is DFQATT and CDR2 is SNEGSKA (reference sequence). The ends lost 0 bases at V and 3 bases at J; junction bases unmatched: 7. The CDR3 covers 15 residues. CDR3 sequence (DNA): TGCAGTGCTAGAGACGGGACAGACCCTGAAGAGACCCAGTACTTC. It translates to CSARDGTDPEETQYF.

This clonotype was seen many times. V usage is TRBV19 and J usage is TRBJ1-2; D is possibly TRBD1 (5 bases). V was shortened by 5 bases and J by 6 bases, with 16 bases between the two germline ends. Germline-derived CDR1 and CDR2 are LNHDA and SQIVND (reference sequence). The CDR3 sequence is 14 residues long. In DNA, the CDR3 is TGTGCCAGTAGTCTTCCGGGAGGGACGCATGGCTACACCTTC. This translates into CASSLPGGTHGYTF.

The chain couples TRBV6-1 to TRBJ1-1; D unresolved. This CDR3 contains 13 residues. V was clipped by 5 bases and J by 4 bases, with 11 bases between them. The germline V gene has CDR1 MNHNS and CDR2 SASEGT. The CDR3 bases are TGTGCCAGCAGTCCGGCACCTGGCACTGAAGCTTTCTTT. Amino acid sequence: CASSPAPGTEAFF.

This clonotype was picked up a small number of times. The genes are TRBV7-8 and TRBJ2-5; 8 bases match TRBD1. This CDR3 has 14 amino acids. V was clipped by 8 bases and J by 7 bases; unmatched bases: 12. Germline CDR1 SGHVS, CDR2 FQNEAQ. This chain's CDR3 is CASSTGGLAGTQYF. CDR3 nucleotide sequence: TGTGCCAGCTCCACAGGGGGGCTAGCTGGGACCCAGTACTTC.

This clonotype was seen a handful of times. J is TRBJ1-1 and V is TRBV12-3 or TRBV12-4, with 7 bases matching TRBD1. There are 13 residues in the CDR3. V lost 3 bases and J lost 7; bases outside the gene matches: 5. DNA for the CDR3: TGTGCCAGCAGTTTTTCGGGGACAGATGAAGCTTTCTTT. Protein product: CASSFSGTDEAFF.

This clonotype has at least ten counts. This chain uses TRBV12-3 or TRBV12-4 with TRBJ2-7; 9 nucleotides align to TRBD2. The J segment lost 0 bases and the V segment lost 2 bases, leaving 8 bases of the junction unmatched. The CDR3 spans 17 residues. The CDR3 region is CASSLRPTSGYSYEQYF. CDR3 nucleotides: TGTGCCAGCAGTTTAAGGCCGACTAGCGGATACTCCTACGAGCAGTACTTC.

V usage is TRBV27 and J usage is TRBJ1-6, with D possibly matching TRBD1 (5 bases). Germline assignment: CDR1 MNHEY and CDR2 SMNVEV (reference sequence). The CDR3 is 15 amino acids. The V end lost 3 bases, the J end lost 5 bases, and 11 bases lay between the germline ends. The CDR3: CASSFGQGNNSPLHF. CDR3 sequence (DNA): TGTGCCAGCAGTTTTGGCCAGGGAAATAATTCACCCCTCCACTTT.

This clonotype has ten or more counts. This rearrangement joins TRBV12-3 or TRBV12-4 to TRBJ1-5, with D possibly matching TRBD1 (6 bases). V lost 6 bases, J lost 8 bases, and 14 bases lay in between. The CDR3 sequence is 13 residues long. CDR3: CASRMTAGEPQHF. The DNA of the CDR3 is TGTGCCAGCAGGATGACAGCAGGGGAGCCCCAGCATTTT.

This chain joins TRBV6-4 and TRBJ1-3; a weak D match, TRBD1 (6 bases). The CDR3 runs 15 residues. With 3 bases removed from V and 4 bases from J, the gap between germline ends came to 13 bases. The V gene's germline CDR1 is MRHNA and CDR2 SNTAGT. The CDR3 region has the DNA TGTGCCAGCAGTGAAGTTCATAGGGGGGGAAACACCATATATTTT. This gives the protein CASSEVHRGGNTIYF.

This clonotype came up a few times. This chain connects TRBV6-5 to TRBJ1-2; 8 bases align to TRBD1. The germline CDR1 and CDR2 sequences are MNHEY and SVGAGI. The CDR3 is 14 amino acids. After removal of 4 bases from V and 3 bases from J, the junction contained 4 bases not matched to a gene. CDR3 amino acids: CASSSSTGDYGYTF. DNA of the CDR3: TGTGCCAGCAGTTCGTCGACAGGGGACTATGGCTACACCTTC.

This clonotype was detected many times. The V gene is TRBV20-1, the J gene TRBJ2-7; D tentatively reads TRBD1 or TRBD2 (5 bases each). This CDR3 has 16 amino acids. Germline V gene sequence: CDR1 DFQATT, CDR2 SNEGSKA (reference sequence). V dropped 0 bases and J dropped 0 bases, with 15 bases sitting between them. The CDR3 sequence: CSARDTGPKSSYEQYF. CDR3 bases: TGCAGTGCTAGAGATACGGGACCCAAGAGCTCCTACGAGCAGTACTTC.

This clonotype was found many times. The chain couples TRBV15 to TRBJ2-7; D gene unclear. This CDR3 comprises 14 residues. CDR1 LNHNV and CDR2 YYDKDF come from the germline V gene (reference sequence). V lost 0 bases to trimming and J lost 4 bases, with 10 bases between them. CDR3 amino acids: CATSRDRQLYEQYF. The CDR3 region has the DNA TGTGCCACCAGCAGAGATCGGCAGCTTTACGAGCAGTACTTC.

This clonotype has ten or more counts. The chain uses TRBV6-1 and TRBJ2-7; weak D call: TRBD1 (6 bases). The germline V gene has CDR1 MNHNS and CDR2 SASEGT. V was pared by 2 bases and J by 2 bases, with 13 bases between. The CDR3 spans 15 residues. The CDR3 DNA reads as TGTGCCAGCAGTGAAATGGGACATAGTACCTACGAGCAGTACTTC. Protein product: CASSEMGHSTYEQYF.

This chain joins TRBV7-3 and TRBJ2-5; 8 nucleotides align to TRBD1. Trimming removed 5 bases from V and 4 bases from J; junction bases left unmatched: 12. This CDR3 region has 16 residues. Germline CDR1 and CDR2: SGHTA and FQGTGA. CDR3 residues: CASSPGQGWFRETQYF. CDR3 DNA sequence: TGTGCCAGCAGCCCTGGACAGGGATGGTTTCGAGAGACCCAGTACTTC.

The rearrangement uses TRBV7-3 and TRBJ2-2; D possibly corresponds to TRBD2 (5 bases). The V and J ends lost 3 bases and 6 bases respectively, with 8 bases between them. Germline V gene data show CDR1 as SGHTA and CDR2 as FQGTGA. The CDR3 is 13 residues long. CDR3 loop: CASSFEGSGELFF. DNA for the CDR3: TGTGCCAGCAGCTTCGAGGGTTCCGGGGAGCTGTTTTTT.

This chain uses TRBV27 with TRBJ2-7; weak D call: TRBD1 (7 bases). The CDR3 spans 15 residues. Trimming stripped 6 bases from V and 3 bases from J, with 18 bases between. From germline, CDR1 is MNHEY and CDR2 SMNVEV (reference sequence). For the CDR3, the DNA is TGTGCCAGCAGCTGGTCGGGACAGCGGGTCTACGAGCAGTACTTC. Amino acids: CASSWSGQRVYEQYF.

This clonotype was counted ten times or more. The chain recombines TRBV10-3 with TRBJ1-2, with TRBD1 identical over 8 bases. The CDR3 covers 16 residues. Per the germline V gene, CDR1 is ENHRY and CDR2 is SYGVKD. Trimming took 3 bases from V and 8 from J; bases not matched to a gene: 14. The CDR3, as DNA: TGTGCCATCAGTGACCTTTCCGACAGGGGAAAAGAGGGCTACACCTTC. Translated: CAISDLSDRGKEGYTF.

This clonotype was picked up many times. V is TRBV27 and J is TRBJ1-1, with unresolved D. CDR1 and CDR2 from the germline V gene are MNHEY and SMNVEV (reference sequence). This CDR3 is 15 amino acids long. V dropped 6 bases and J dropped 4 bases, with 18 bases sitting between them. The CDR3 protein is CASRSPLRRSTEAFF. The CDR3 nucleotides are TGTGCCAGCAGGAGTCCGTTGAGGAGATCCACTGAAGCTTTCTTT.

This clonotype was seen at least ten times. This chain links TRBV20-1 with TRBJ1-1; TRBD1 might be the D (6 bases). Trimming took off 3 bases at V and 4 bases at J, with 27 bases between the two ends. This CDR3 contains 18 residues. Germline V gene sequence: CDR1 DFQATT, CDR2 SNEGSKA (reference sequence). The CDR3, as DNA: TGCAGTGCTAGTCCCCCACAGTCTCGGGGGGCCGGGGGCACTGAAGCTTTCTTT. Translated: CSASPPQSRGAGGTEAFF.

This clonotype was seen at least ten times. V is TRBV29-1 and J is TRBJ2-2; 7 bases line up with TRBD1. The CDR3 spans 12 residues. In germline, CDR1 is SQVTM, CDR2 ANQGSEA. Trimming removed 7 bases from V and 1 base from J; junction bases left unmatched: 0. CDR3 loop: CSGTGNTGELFF. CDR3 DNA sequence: TGCAGCGGGACAGGGAACACCGGGGAGCTGTTTTTT.

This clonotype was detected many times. CDR3 coding DNA: TGTGCCACCAGTGATTTGGGGGCTGAAGCTTTCTTT. Translating it yields CATSDLGAEAFF. The chain links TRBV24-1 to TRBJ1-1; D remains unclear. V gave up 0 bases and J gave up 6 bases, with 4 bases separating them. The CDR3 totals 12 residues. Germline V gene lookup returns CDR1 KGHDR and CDR2 SFDVKD.

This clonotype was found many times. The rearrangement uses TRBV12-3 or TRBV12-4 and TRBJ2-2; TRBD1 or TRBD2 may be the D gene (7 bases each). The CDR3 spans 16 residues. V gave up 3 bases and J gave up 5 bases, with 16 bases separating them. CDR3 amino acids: CASSFYGTAGTGELFF. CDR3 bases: TGTGCCAGCAGTTTTTACGGGACAGCGGGGACCGGGGAGCTGTTTTTT.